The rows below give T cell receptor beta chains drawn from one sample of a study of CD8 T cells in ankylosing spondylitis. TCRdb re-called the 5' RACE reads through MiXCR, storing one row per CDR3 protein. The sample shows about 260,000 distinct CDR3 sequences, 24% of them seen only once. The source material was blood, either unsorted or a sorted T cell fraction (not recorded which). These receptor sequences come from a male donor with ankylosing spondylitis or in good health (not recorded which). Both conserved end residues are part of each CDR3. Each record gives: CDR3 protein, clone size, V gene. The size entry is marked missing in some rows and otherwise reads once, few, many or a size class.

CSADRLLTYNEQFF many TRBV29-1
CAISPGTGRTNGYTF many TRBV10-3
CASSPRGPYSNQPQHF . TRBV6-1
CAIMVQGSTDTQYF few TRBV10-3
CASSLETGGYTGELFF few TRBV11-2
CASSPGYPGELFF many TRBV18
CASSLSTPSYNEQFF few TRBV12-3/TRBV12-4
CAISEVTSSYNEQFF . TRBV10-3
CASSLVGASPGELFF many TRBV5-1
CASSTSTQYF . TRBV2
CASSPAVAEAFF . TRBV7-9
CASSLQYRLSTDTQYF many TRBV11-2
CASSEGQGDQPQHF few TRBV2
CSASPDIFLAKNIQYF . TRBV20-1
CSALSWTGSDEQFF few TRBV20-1
CSATGVYGYTF few TRBV20-1